Listed below are T cell receptor beta chains from one sample, sequenced in a study of Ad26.COV2.S vaccination and SARS-CoV-2 variants. Clones were read by immunoSEQ multiplex PCR, and TCRdb kept only the in-frame ones, dropping some. The data show 350,000 to 400,000 clones, 88% seen once. The sample was peripheral blood, taken in a trial of Ad26.COV2.S vaccine versus placebo. The receptors derive from a person between 18 and 60 years old who received the Ad26.COV2.S COVID-19 vaccine or a placebo. Both conserved end residues are part of each CDR3. Each record gives: V gene, D gene, J gene, clone size, CDR3 protein, CDR3 DNA. D genes are given only for firm matches. Clone size appears in some rows only: once, few, many, or a class for an expanded clone.

TRBV11-2,-,TRBJ2-3,once,CASSLPNPTDTQYF,TGTGCCAGCAGCTTACCTAACCCCACAGATACGCAGTATTTT
TRBV6-5,TRBD1,TRBJ1-1,-,CASRTGQGLAFF,TGTGCCAGCAGAACGGGACAGGGCCTCGCTTTCTTT
TRBV4-1,TRBD1,TRBJ2-7,-,CASSHMDRGPYEQYF,TGCGCCAGCAGCCATATGGACAGGGGGCCCTACGAGCAGTACTTC
TRBV19,-,TRBJ1-4,-,CASSIDLPVLRAEKLFF,TGTGCCAGTAGTATAGATCTGCCGGTCCTTAGGGCTGAAAAACTGTTTTTT
TRBV3-1/TRBV3-2,TRBD1,TRBJ2-7,-,CASSQLRDRLREQYF,TGTGCCAGCAGCCAACTCCGGGACAGGCTTCGGGAGCAGTACTTC
TRBV28,TRBD1,TRBJ2-7,-,CASSPSGTATYEQYF,TGTGCCAGCAGTCCGTCGGGGACAGCGACCTACGAGCAGTACTTC
TRBV6-5,-,TRBJ2-5,-,CASSYSYLPQGGTQYF,TGTGCCAGCAGTTACTCGTACCTACCCCAAGGGGGGACCCAGTACTTC
TRBV28,TRBD1,TRBJ1-1,-,CASSQRQGWDTEAFF,TGTGCCAGCAGTCAACGACAGGGTTGGGACACTGAAGCTTTCTTT
TRBV2,-,TRBJ2-7,-,CASLSGVTYEQYF,TGTGCCAGCCTCTCCGGGGTTACCTACGAGCAGTACTTC
TRBV18,TRBD1,TRBJ1-1,-,CASSPREGGLMNTEAFF,TGTGCCAGCTCACCGAGAGAAGGGGGCCTTATGAACACTGAAGCTTTCTTT
TRBV6-5,-,TRBJ2-1,-,CASTGSSYNEQFF,TGTGCCAGCACGGGGAGCTCCTACAATGAGCAGTTCTTC
TRBV4-3,-,TRBJ1-2,-,CASSQDGAASGGYTF,TGCGCCAGCAGCCAAGATGGGGCCGCCAGTGGAGGCTACACCTTC
TRBV19,-,TRBJ2-6,-,CASSMGSTGANVLTF,TGTGCCAGTAGTATGGGCAGTACGGGGGCCAACGTCCTGACTTTC